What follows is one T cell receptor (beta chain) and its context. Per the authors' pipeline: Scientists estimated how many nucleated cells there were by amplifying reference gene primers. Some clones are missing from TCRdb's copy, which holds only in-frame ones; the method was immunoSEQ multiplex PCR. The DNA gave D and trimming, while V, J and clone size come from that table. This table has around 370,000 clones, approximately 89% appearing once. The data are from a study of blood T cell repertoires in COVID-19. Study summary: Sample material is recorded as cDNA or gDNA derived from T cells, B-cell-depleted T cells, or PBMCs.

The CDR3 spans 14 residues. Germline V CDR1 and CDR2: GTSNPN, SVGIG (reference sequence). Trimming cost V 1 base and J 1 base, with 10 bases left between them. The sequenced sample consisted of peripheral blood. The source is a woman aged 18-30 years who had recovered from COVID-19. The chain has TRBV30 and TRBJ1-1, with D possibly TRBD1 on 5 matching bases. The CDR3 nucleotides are TGTGCCTGGAGTGACGCGGGACCGAACACTGAAGCTTTCTTT. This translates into CAWSDAGPNTEAFF.